This T cell receptor beta chain derives from a study of cytomegalovirus exposure and HLA in healthy donors. Overall study context: From HLA-typed donors, an early data release held some 80 million unique TCRs. Study-level results: Many donors shared some public TCRs, even though most TCR sequences were rare. In most subjects, TCR beta sequences reportedly gave accurate predictions of HLA-A and HLA-B alleles.

Germline V gene lookup returns CDR1 SGHRS and CDR2 YFSETQ. CDR3 size: 17 residues. V dropped 0 bases and J dropped 2 bases, with 17 bases sitting between them. PCR employed 60 Vbeta and 13 Jbeta primers. Profiling relied on immunoSEQ multiplex PCR, and the TCRdb table lists in-frame clones only, not all of them. The sample has 75,000 to 90,000 clones; nearly 80% are singletons. In regard to this clone: The target antigen is unknown.

The source is a man aged 35-49 years in good health and CMV-seronegative. The V gene is TRBV5-1, the J gene TRBJ2-5; D may be TRBD1 (6 bases). The sample was PBMCs. DNA for the CDR3: TGCGCCAGCAGCTTGGTAGGGGGTGGGGCCCGTCAAGAGACCCAGTACTTC. Encoded protein: CASSLVGGGARQETQYF.